Below, one T cell receptor beta chain is given with its context. Its antigen is currently unknown. The sample originates from a study of T cell responses to AZD1222 COVID-19 vaccine. Doses given second, at about 4 or about 12 weeks, were pooled. Trimming cost V 0 bases and J 6 bases, with 10 bases left between them. CDR3 length: 15 amino acids. Germline V CDR1 and CDR2: SGHRS, YFSETQ. The repertoire was sequenced with immunoSEQ multiplex PCR; TCRdb's copy has only in-frame clones and lacks some. The sample includes about 150,000 clones, around 90% of them seen just once. Whole-study findings and limits: An increase in Spike-specific TCR breadth and depth was observed after two AZD1222 doses. Donors were largely white British and mainly female; clonal diversity was possibly underestimated.

The clonotype comes from an adult who received the AZD1222 COVID-19 vaccine. The chain joins TRBV5-1 to TRBJ1-6; D ambiguous. The sample was peripheral blood, taken 28 days after the second AZD1222 dose. Here the CDR3 DNA reads TGCGCCAGCAGCTTGGGGGCAGCGGGTAATTCACCCCTCCACTTT. Protein: CASSLGAAGNSPLHF.